This entry features one T cell receptor beta chain sequence. V shed 6 bases and J 4 bases; nucleotides not matched to a gene: 5. The CDR3 runs 12 residues. Germline V gene lookup returns CDR1 DFQATT and CDR2 SNEGSKA (reference sequence). The sample belongs to a study of T-cell reconstitution after alpha-beta-depleted transplantation in children. For TCRbeta, the library was prepared with unique molecular identifiers. A single record per CDR3 protein comes from TCRdb applying MiXCR to the PCR reads. The profile covers 700,000 to 950,000 distinct CDR3 sequences, with roughly 15% appearing a single time and approximately 5% taken by the ten largest.

Sample: PBMCs, mostly from graft donor cells, taken 360 days after TCRalphabeta/CD19-depleted stem cell transplant. This clonotype was sampled from a male patient under 18 who had a stem cell transplant for acute lymphoblastic leukemia, so the T cells may come from the graft donor. V gene TRBV20-1 combines with J gene TRBJ1-2; 7 nucleotides match TRBD1. The CDR3 nucleotides are TGCAGTGCCGGGGACAGCAGCTATGGCTACACCTTC. Protein product: CSAGDSSYGYTF.